The T cell receptor (beta chain) described here comes from a study of radiotherapy plus CTLA-4 blockade in lung cancer. The CDR3 is 14 residues long. Trimming cost V 3 bases and J 7 bases, with 10 bases left between them. The germline CDR1 and CDR2 sequences are LGHNT and FRNRAP. This clone occurred once. Data came from immunoSEQ multiplex PCR; TCRdb stores just in-frame clones and leaves some out. Among tens of thousands of clones listed, about 85% were seen once. The sequence derives from a human donor with non-small cell lung cancer who had a complete response to radiotherapy plus ipilimumab. The source was peripheral blood, collected from a patient treated with radiotherapy plus ipilimumab. The V and J genes are TRBV12-5 and TRBJ1-6; a weak D match, TRBD1 (6 bases). CDR3 in DNA: TGTGCTAGTGGTTTTGGACAGACCAATTCACCCCTCCACTTT. Amino acid sequence: CASGFGQTNSPLHF.